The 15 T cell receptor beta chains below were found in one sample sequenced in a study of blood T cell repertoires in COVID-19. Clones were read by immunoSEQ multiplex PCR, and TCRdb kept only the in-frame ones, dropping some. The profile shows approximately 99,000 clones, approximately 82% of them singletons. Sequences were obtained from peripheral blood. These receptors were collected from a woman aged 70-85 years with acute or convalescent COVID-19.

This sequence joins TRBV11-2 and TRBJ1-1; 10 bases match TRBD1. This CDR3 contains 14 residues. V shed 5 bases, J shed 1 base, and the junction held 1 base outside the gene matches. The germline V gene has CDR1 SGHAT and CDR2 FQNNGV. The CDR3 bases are TGTGCCAGCAGCCGACAGGGGGCGAACACTGAAGCTTTCTTT. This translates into CASSRQGANTEAFF.

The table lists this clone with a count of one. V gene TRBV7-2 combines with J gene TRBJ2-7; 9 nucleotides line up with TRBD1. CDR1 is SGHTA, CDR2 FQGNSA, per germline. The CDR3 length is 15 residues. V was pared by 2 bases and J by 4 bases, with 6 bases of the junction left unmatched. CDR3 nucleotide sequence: TGTGCCAGCAGCTTAACGTCGGGACAGGGATACGAGCAGTACGTC. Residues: CASSLTSGQGYEQYV.

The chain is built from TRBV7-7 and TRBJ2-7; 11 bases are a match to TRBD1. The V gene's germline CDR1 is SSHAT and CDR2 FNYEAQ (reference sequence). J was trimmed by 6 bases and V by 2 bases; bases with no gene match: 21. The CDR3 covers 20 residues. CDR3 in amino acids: CASSLRFWTGGFCGSSEQYF. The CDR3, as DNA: TGTGCCAGCAGCTTACGATTCTGGACAGGGGGCTTTTGCGGGAGTAGCGAGCAGTACTTC.

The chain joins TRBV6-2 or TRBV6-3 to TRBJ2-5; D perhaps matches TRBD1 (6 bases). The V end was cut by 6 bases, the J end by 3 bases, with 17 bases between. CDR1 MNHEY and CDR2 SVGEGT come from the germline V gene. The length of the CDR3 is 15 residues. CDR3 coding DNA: TGTGCCAGCAGCCCGGGTGGGGCAGGGGAAGAGACCCAGTACTTC. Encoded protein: CASSPGGAGEETQYF.

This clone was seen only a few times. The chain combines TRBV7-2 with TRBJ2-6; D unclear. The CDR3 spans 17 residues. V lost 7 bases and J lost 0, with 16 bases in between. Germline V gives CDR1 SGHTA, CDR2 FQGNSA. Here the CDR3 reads CASTFRLPSSGANVLTF. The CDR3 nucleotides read TGTGCCAGCACCTTTAGACTTCCGAGCTCTGGGGCCAACGTCCTGACTTTC. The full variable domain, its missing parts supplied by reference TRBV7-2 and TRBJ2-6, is GAGVSQSPSNKVTEKGKDVELRCDPISGHTALYWYRQSLGQGLEFLIYFQGNSAPDKSGLPSDRFSAERTGGSVSTLTIQRTQQEDSAVYLCASTFRLPSSGANVLTFGAGSRLTVL.

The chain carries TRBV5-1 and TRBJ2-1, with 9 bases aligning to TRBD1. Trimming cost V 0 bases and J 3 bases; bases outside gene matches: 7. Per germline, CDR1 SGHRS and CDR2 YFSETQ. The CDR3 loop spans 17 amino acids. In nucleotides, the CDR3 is TGCGCCAGCAGCTTGGGGCCCGGGACAGGGCTCTACAATGAGCAGTTCTTC. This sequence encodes CASSLGPGTGLYNEQFF.

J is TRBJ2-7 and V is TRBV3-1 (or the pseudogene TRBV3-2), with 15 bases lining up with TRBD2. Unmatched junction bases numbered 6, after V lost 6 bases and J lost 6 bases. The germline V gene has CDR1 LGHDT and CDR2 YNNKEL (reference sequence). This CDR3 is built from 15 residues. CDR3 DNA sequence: TGTGCCAGCAGTCCCGGACTAGCGGGAGGGCGCGAGCAGTACTTC. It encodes CASSPGLAGGREQYF.

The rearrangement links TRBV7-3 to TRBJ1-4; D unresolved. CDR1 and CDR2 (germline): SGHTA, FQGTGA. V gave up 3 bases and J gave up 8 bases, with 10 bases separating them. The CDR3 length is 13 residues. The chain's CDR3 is CASSLEGGEKLFF. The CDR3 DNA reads TGTGCCAGCAGCTTGGAGGGCGGGGAAAAACTGTTTTTT.

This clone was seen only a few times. CDR3 sequence (DNA): TGTGCCAGCAGCGTAGCGCGGGACGTTGGGTTCTCTGGAAACACCATATATTTT. Protein sequence: CASSVARDVGFSGNTIYF. The chain couples TRBV9 to TRBJ1-3, with D perhaps matching TRBD1 (5 bases). The CDR3 length is 18 residues. CDR1 and CDR2 (germline): SGDLS, YYNGEE. The V end was cut by 0 bases, the J end by 0 bases, with 16 bases between.

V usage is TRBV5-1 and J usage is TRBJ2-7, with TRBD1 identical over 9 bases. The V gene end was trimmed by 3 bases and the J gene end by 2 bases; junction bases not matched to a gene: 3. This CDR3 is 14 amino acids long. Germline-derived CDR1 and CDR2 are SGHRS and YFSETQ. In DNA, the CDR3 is TGCGCCAGCAGCTACACAGGGGGCGCCTACGAGCAGTACTTC. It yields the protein CASSYTGGAYEQYF.

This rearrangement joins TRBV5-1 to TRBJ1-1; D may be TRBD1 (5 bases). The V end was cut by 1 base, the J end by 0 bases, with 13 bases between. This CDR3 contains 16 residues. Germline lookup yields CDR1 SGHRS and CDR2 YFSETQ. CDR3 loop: CASSLQGGALNTEAFF. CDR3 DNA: TGCGCCAGCAGCTTGCAGGGAGGGGCTTTGAACACTGAAGCTTTCTTT.

The CDR3 DNA is TGTGCCAGCACCCCTCCTGGCACAGATACGCAGTATTTT. The encoded protein is CASTPPGTDTQYF. V gene TRBV9 combines with J gene TRBJ2-3, with D unclear. Germline CDR1 is SGDLS and CDR2 is YYNGEE. The CDR3 extends over 13 amino acids. Trimming pared 6 bases from V and 1 base from J, leaving 9 bases between.

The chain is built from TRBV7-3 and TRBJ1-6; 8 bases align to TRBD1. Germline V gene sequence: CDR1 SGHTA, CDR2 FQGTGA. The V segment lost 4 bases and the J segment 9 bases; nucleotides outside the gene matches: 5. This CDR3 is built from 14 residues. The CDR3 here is CASSSTGVSSPLHF. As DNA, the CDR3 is TGTGCCAGCAGCTCGACAGGGGTCAGTTCACCCCTCCACTTT.

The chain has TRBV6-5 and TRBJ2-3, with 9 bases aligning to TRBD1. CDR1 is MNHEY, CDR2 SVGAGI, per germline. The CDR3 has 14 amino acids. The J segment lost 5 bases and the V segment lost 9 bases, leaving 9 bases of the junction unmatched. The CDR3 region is CASKPTGGLDTQYF. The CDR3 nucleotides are TGTGCCAGTAAACCAACAGGGGGCCTAGATACGCAGTATTTT.

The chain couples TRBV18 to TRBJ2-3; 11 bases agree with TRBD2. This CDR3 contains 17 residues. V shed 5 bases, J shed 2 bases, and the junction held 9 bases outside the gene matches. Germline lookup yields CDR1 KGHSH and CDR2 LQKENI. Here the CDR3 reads CASSKTSGASFTDTQYF. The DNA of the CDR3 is TGTGCCAGCTCAAAGACTAGCGGGGCTTCTTTCACAGATACGCAGTATTTT.